The 18 T cell receptor beta chains below all came from one sample that was sequenced in a study of T cell repertoires in cytomegalovirus infection. Their antigens are not known. TCRdb independently ran MiXCR on the reads; one entry per CDR3 protein. The sample yields about 500,000 distinct CDR3 sequences, 30% to 40% seen once. The sample in question was cultured PBMCs, obtained from culture after CMV antigen stimulation. The receptor source for this set is a human donor in good health (CMV status not recorded). Some clones in this sample may be carry-over from other donors' samples.

V is TRBV4-1 and J is TRBJ1-6; 10 bases align to TRBD1. Trimming took 4 bases from V and 7 from J; bases not matched to a gene: 7. The CDR3 runs to 16 residues. In germline, CDR1 is MGHRA, CDR2 YSYEKL. In DNA, the CDR3 is TGCGCCAGCAGCCTACCCCCGGGACAGGGGAATTCACCCCTCCACTTT. This encodes CASSLPPGQGNSPLHF.

This chain links TRBV20-1 with TRBJ2-3; D ambiguous. From germline, CDR1 is DFQATT and CDR2 SNEGSKA (reference sequence). This CDR3 spans 12 amino acids. V was cut by 0 bases and J by 8 bases, with 9 bases left in between. CDR3 sequence reads: CSAREGHPTQYF. The CDR3, as DNA: TGCAGTGCTAGAGAAGGCCACCCTACGCAGTATTTT.

This clonotype was counted only a few times. The chain uses TRBV2 and TRBJ2-3; D call uncertain. The CDR3 contains 12 residues. V was pared by 5 bases and J by 6 bases, with 9 bases between. Germline V CDR1 and CDR2: SNHLY, FYNNEI. The CDR3 is CASSSFPDTQYF. DNA for the CDR3: TGTGCCAGCAGTTCTTTCCCGGATACGCAGTATTTT.

V usage is TRBV19 and J usage is TRBJ2-1; 7 bases match TRBD2. CDR3 length: 19 residues. From germline, CDR1 is LNHDA and CDR2 SQIVND (reference sequence). V dropped 7 bases and J dropped 3; count of bases not matched to a gene: 21. CDR3: CASTPGAGRGYGFYNEQFF. DNA for the CDR3: TGTGCCAGTACCCCTGGGGCAGGGAGGGGCTATGGGTTCTACAATGAGCAGTTCTTC.

This clonotype was seen at least ten times. This rearrangement joins TRBV6-5 to TRBJ2-1; 10 nucleotides align to TRBD2. V lost 1 base and J lost 8; bases outside the gene matches: 11. Germline-derived CDR1 and CDR2 are MNHEY and SVGAGI. This CDR3 is 17 amino acids long. The CDR3 spells CASSYFKTSGFGYEQFF. The CDR3 coding sequence is TGTGCCAGCAGTTACTTTAAGACTAGCGGGTTTGGCTATGAGCAGTTCTTC.

Concerning this clonotype: With a much larger clone just one base away, this may be a read error. The chain carries TRBV27 and TRBJ2-2, with D perhaps matching TRBD1 (5 bases). Trimming took 7 bases from V and 3 from J, leaving 9 bases between them. Germline V lookup: CDR1 MNHEY, CDR2 SMNVEV (reference sequence). CDR3 length: 13 amino acids. Here the CDR3 reads CASTQGYTGELFF. In DNA form, the CDR3 reads TGTGCCAGCACCCAGGGTTACACCGGGGAGCTGTTTTTT.

The chain carries TRBV20-1 and TRBJ2-3; D perhaps matches TRBD1 (5 bases). Trimming cost V 2 bases and J 4 bases, with 16 bases left between them. The germline V gene encodes CDR1 DFQATT and CDR2 SNEGSKA (reference sequence). The CDR3 runs to 15 residues. This CDR3 is CSARNVKGVADTQYF. The CDR3 bases are TGCAGTGCTAGAAATGTTAAAGGGGTTGCAGATACGCAGTATTTT.

This clonotype showed up just a few times. The V call is TRBV7-2, the J call TRBJ2-1, with TRBD2 matching over 8 bases. The germline gives CDR1 SGHTA, CDR2 FQGNSA. The V and J ends lost 6 bases and 9 bases, in that order; junction bases with no gene match: 19. The CDR3 contains 17 residues. CDR3 DNA sequence: TGTGCCAGCAGGCCCGGGCTGGCGGGAGGTACGGTCGGTGAGCAGTTCTTC. This gives the protein CASRPGLAGGTVGEQFF.

This rearrangement joins TRBV27 to TRBJ2-7, with TRBD1 identical over 9 bases. Germline V gene data show CDR1 as MNHEY and CDR2 as SMNVEV (reference sequence). V shed 5 bases and J 3 bases; nucleotides not matched to a gene: 5. The length of the CDR3 is 14 residues. The DNA of the CDR3 is TGTGCCAGCAGTCCACAGGGGGCGGGCTACGAGCAGTACGTC. Residues: CASSPQGAGYEQYV.

The chain's CDR3 is CASSLGNGITDTQYF. DNA of the CDR3: TGTGCCAGCAGTTTGGGAAACGGGATCACAGATACGCAGTATTTT. The chain recombines TRBV28 with TRBJ2-3; D is possibly TRBD2 (5 bases). The CDR3 consists of 15 residues. Germline CDR1 MDHEN, CDR2 SYDVKM. The V end lost 3 bases, the J end lost 2 bases, and 12 bases lay between the germline ends.

This chain links TRBV30 with TRBJ2-7; perhaps D is TRBD1 or TRBD2 (5 bases each). The V end lost 2 bases, the J end lost 2 bases, and 22 bases lay between the germline ends. Germline values: CDR1 GTSNPN, CDR2 SVGIG (reference sequence). CDR3 length: 17 amino acids. This chain's CDR3 is CAWSSKSGARGAYEQYF. The CDR3 nucleotides are TGTGCCTGGAGTTCCAAGTCCGGGGCCCGGGGAGCCTACGAGCAGTACTTC.

In this sample, this clonotype turned up a few times. The chain uses TRBV12-3 or TRBV12-4 and TRBJ1-5; 12 nucleotides align to TRBD1. The CDR3 has 15 residues. After removal of 7 bases from V and 6 bases from J, the junction contained 7 bases not matched to a gene. The DNA for the CDR3 is TGTGCCAGCACCGCCGGGACAGGGGGCGGTCAGCCCCAGCATTTT. This codes for CASTAGTGGGQPQHF.

The chain uses TRBV4-3 and TRBJ2-1, with 7 nucleotides matching TRBD2. J gave up 1 base and V 5 bases, and 20 bases lay outside the gene matches. This CDR3 region has 20 residues. CDR1 is LGHNA, CDR2 YSLEER, per germline. CDR3: CASSKGLGASLGLSYNEQFF. CDR3 coding DNA: TGCGCCAGCAGCAAAGGACTAGGAGCTTCCCTGGGGCTTTCCTACAATGAGCAGTTCTTC.

This clonotype was recorded a few times. DNA for the CDR3: TGTGCCAGCAGTGACGCACAGGGGCGCCAGCCCCAGCATTTT. Protein product: CASSDAQGRQPQHF. The chain is built from TRBV28 and TRBJ1-5, with 7 bases that match TRBD1. This CDR3 contains 14 residues. The germline V gene encodes CDR1 MDHEN and CDR2 SYDVKM. The J segment lost 7 bases and the V segment lost 5 bases, leaving 8 bases of the junction unmatched.

This clonotype was observed a few times. The V gene is TRBV7-2, the J gene TRBJ2-5, with 11 bases identical to TRBD2. The J segment lost 5 bases and the V segment lost 4 bases, leaving 9 bases of the junction unmatched. In germline, CDR1 is SGHTA, CDR2 FQGNSA. CDR3 size: 16 residues. CDR3 sequence (DNA): TGTGCCAGCAGCTCATCACTAGCGGGAGTATGGGAGACCCAGTACTTC. This codes for CASSSSLAGVWETQYF.

This chain connects TRBV20-1 to TRBJ2-3; D may be TRBD2 (6 bases). CDR1 and CDR2 from the germline V gene are DFQATT and SNEGSKA (reference sequence). CDR3 length equals 16 residues. V gave up 2 bases and J gave up 1 base, with 16 bases separating them. CDR3 nucleotide sequence: TGCAGTGCTAGATCGGGCCGGGAGCGGGGCACAGATACGCAGTATTTT. This codes for CSARSGRERGTDTQYF.

In DNA form, the CDR3 reads TGTGCCAGCAGCTTGGGGCGATGGGACCAAGAGACCCAGTACTTC. It is translated as CASSLGRWDQETQYF. This sequence joins TRBV7-2 and TRBJ2-5, with a weak D call TRBD1 (5 bases). This CDR3 comprises 15 residues. V gave up 3 bases and J gave up 0 bases, with 11 bases separating them. From germline, CDR1 is SGHTA and CDR2 FQGNSA.

This clonotype was picked up many times. V usage is TRBV11-2 and J usage is TRBJ1-2; D remains ambiguous. The CDR3 covers 15 residues. The germline CDR1 and CDR2 sequences are SGHAT and FQNNGV. Between the trimmed V and J ends, which lost 7 bases and 8 bases, there was a span of 23 bases. CDR3 nucleotide sequence: TGTGCCAGCACAAAATACGCAGGAACTAACCGGGGCTACACCTTC. Translated: CASTKYAGTNRGYTF.